This T cell receptor beta chain was recovered during a study of T cells after yellow fever vaccination. Study-wide background: The SMART-Seq v4 Ultra Low Input method served to prepare the low-cell-number fractions. Whole-study results and caveats: Post-booster repertoires contained most primary-vaccination clones again (around 96% CD4, 85% to 90% CD8).

TCRdb re-derived calls from the 5' RACE reads in MiXCR, one entry per CDR3 protein. Of 230,000 or so distinct CDR3 sequences in the sample, less than 7.5% were seen once. On this clonotype: Antigen unknown.

Material: CD4+ T cells sorted from PBMCs, obtained on the day of the yellow fever booster vaccination. The receptor was derived from a man aged 25-40 years who received the YFV17D yellow fever vaccine.

CDR3 bases: TGCAGTGCTATTAGGGCCAGCGGGCCAGACAATGAGCAGTTCTTC. Translation: CSAIRASGPDNEQFF. The chain joins TRBV20-1 to TRBJ2-1; a possible D gene is TRBD2 (6 bases). V was trimmed by 4 bases and J by 5 bases, leaving 18 bases between them. Germline CDR1 and CDR2: DFQATT and SNEGSKA (reference sequence). The CDR3 has 15 residues.